This T cell receptor beta chain was identified in a study of T cell clonotyping in hematopoietic cell transplantation. This clone was seen a handful of times. Trimming shortened V by 0 bases and J by 0 bases, and 5 bases separated the two germline ends. The CDR3 runs 15 residues. Germline CDR1 ENHRY, CDR2 SYGVKD. Measured with immunoSEQ multiplex PCR; TCRdb has only the in-frame clones, and not every one. The table includes fewer than 6,000 clones, more than 25% detected once. Blood collection times were about day -28 and days 30, 100, 180 posttransplant. Sequenced here: peripheral blood mononuclear cells, sampled 180 days after allogeneic stem cell transplant. This receptor was obtained from a male patient aged 40-50 years who had an allogeneic stem cell transplant from an unrelated donor, so the T cells may come from the graft donor. Some clones in this sample may be carry-over from other donors' samples. The rearrangement links TRBV10-3 to TRBJ2-2; D is ambiguous. The CDR3 spells CAISESRTNTGELFF. CDR3 sequence (DNA): TGTGCCATCAGTGAGTCGAGGACGAACACCGGGGAGCTGTTTTTT.